This TCR beta chain was captured by sequencing in a study of blood T cells in healthy people across ages. This clonotype was counted between two and nine times. Its antigen remains unknown. A second roughly 6 to 12 cycle PCR used barcoded and J-beta primers. MiXCR was run by TCRdb on the 5' RACE reads, yielding one entry per CDR3 protein. The profile shows 650,000 to 1,000,000 distinct CDR3 sequences, roughly 34% of them singletons. Points from the study as a whole: Measured against age, TCR beta diversity per million T cells decreased in a roughly linear manner. Changes in expanded clonotypes were possibly confounded, as the CMV status of donors was unknown. As naive T cell percentage varied, TCR beta diversity correlated strongly with it.

V dropped 1 base and J dropped 1 base, with 19 bases sitting between them. Germline CDR1 and CDR2: LGHNA and YNFKEQ. The CDR3 has 19 amino acids. This TCR came from a man aged 18 to 29 in good health. The sequencing input was blood. J is TRBJ2-2 and V is TRBV4-2; D uncertain. CDR3 sequence reads: CASSQGLLRLTRNTGELFF. For the CDR3, the DNA is TGTGCCAGCAGCCAAGGCCTCCTACGACTGACGCGGAACACCGGGGAGCTGTTTTTT.